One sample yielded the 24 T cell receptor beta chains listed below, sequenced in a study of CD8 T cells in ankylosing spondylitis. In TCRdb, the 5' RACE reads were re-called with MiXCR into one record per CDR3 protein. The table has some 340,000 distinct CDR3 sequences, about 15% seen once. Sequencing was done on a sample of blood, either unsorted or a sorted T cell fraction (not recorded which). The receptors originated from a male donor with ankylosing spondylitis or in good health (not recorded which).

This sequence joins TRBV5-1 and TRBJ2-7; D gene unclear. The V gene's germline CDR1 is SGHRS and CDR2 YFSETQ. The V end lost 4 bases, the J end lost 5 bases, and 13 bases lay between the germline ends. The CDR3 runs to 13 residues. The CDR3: CASSLAPDNEQYF. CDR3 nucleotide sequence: TGCGCCAGCAGCCTCGCCCCGGATAACGAGCAGTACTTC.

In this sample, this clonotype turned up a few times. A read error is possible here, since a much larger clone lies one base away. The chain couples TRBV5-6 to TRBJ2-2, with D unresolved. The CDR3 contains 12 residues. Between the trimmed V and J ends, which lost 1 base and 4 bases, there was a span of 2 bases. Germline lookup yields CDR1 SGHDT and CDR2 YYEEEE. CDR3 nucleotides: TGTGCCAGCAGCTTGATCACCGGGGAGCTGTTTTTT. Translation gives CASSLITGELFF. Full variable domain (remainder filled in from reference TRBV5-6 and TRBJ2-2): DAGVTQSPTHLIKTRGQQVTLRCSPKSGHDTVSWYQQALGQGPQFIFQYYEEEERQRGNFPDRFSGHQFPNYSSELNVNALLLGDSALYLCASSLITGELFFGEGSRLTVL.

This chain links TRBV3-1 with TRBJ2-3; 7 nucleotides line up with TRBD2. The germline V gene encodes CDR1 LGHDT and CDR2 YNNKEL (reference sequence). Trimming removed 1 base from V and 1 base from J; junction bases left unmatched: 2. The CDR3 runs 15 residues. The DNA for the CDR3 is TGTGCCAGCAGCCAAGGTCGGGGGGGCACAGATACGCAGTATTTT. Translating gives CASSQGRGGTDTQYF.

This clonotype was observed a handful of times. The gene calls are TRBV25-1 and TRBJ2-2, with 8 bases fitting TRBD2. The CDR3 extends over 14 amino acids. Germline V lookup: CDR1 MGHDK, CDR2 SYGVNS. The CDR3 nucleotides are TGTGCAGCTGCCGGGGGGGGGAACACCGGGGAGCTGTTTTTT. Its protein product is CAAAGGGNTGELFF.

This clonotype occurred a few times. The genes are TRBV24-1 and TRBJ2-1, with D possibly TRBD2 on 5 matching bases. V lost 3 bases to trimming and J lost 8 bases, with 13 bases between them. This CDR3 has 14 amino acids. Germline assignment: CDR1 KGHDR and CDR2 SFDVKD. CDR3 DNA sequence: TGTGCCACCAGTGATCCAACTAGGGTCCATGAGCAGTTCTTC. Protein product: CATSDPTRVHEQFF.

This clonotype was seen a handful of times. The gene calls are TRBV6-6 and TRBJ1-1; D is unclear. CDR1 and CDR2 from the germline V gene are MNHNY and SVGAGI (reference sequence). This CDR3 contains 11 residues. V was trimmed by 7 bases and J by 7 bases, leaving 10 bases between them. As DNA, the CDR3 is TGTGCCAGCATTAGACACCTTGAAGCTTTCTTT. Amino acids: CASIRHLEAFF.

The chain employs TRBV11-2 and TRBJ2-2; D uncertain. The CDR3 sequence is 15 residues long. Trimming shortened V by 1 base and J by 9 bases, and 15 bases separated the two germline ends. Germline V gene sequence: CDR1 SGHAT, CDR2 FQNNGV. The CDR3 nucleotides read TGTGCCAGCAGCTTAGTCCGGGCAGTAAGCAGGGAGCTGTTTTTT. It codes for CASSLVRAVSRELFF.

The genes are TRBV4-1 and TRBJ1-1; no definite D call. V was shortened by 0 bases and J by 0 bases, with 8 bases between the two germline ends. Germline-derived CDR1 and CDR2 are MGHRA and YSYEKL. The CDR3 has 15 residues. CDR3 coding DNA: TGCGCCAGCAGCCAAGAAGGTAGGATGAACACTGAAGCTTTCTTT. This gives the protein CASSQEGRMNTEAFF.

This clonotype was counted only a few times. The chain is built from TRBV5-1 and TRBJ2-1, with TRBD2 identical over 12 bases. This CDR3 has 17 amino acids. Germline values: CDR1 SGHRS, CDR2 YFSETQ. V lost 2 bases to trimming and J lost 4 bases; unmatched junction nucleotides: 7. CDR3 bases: TGCGCCAGCAGCTTAGGCGCCGGGACTAGCGGGTACAATGAGCAGTTCTTC. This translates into CASSLGAGTSGYNEQFF.

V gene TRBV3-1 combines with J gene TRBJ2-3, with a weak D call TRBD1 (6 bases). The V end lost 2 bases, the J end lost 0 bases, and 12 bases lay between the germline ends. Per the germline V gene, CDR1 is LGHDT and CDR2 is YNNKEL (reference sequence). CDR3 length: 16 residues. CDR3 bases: TGTGCCAGCAGCCAATCCGGGACATCTAGCACAGATACGCAGTATTTT. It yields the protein CASSQSGTSSTDTQYF.

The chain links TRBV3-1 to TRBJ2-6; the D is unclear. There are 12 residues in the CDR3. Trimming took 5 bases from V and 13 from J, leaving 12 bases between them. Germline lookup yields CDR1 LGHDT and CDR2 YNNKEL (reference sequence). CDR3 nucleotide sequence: TGTGCCAGCAGCAGGGTCCTCGGGGTCCTGACTTTC. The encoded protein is CASSRVLGVLTF.

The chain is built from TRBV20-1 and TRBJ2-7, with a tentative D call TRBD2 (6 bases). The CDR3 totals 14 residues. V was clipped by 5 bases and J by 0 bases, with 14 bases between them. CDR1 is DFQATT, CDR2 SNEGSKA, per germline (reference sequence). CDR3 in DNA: TGCAGTGCTTTCGACGGGGGTTACTCCTACGAGCAGTACTTC. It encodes CSAFDGGYSYEQYF.

The CDR3 sequence is CASSRRGELFF. The CDR3 DNA reads as TGTGCCAGCAGCCGGCGCGGGGAGCTGTTTTTT. The V call is TRBV14, the J call TRBJ2-2; unclear D gene. The germline V gene has CDR1 SGHDN and CDR2 FVKESK. This CDR3 comprises 11 residues. V dropped 4 bases and J dropped 7 bases, with 4 bases sitting between them. The whole variable domain, remainder taken from reference TRBV14 and TRBJ2-2, is EAGVTQFPSHSVIEKGQTVTLRCDPISGHDNLYWYRRVMGKEIKFLLHFVKESKQDESGMPNNRFLAERTGGTYSTLKVQPAELEDSGVYFCASSRRGELFFGEGSRLTVL.

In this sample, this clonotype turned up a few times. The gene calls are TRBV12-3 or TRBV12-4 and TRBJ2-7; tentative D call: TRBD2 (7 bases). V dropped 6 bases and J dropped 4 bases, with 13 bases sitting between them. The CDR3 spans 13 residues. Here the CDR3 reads CASRAGASYEQYF. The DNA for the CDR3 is TGTGCCAGCAGGGCGGGGGCCTCATACGAGCAGTACTTC.

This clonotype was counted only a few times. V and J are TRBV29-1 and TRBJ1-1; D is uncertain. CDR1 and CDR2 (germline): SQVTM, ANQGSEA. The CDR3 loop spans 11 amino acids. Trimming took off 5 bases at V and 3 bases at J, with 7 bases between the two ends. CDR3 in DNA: TGCAGCGTTACAAAACACACTGAAGCTTTCTTT. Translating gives CSVTKHTEAFF.

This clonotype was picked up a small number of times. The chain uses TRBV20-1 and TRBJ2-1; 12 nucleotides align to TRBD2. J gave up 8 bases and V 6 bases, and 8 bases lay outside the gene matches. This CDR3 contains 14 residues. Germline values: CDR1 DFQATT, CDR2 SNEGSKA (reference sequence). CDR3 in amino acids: CSAFTSGRSDEQFF. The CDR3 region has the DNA TGCAGTGCCTTTACTAGCGGGAGGTCGGATGAGCAGTTCTTC.

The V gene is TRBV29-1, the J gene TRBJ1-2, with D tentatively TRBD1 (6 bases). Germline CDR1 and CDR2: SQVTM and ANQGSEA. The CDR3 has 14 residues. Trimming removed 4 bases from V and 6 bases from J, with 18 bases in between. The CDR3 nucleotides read TGCAGCGTTGGGTGGGTGAGGGGGATCGATGGCTACACCTTC. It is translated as CSVGWVRGIDGYTF.

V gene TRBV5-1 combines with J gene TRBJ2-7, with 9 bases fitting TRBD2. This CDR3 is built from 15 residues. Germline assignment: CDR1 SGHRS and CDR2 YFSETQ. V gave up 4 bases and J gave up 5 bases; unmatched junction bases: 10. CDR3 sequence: CASSPGSSGGNEQYF. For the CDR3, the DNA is TGCGCCAGCAGCCCGGGAAGTAGCGGGGGAAACGAGCAGTACTTC.

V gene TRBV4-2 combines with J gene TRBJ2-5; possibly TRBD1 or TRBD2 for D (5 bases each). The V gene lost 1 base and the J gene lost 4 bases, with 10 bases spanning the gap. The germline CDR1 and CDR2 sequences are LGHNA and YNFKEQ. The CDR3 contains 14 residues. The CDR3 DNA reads TGTGCCAGCAGCCAAGGTCCGGGGACAGAGACCCAGTACTTC. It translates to CASSQGPGTETQYF.

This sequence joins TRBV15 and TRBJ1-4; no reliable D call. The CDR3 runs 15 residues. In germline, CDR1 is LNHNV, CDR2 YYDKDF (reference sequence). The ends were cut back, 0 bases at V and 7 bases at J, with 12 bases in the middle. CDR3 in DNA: TGTGCCACCAGCAGAGATAATACGGGGAGTGAAAAACTGTTTTTT. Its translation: CATSRDNTGSEKLFF.

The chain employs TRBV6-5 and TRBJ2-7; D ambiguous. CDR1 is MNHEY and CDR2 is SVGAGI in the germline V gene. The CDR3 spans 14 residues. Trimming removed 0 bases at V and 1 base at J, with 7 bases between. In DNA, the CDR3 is TGTGCCAGCAGTTACTCAGGCAGATCCTACGAGCAGTACTTC. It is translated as CASSYSGRSYEQYF.

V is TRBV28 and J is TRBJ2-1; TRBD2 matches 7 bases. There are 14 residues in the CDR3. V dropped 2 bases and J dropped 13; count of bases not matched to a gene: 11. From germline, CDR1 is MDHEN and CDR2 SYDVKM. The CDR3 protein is CASSLGNGGRGQFF. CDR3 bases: TGTGCCAGCAGTTTAGGCAACGGCGGGAGAGGTCAGTTCTTC. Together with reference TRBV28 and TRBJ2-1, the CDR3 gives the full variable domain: DVKVTQSSRYLVKRTGEKVFLECVQDMDHENMFWYRQDPGLGLRLIYFSYDVKMKEKGDIPEGYSVSREKKERFSLILESASTNQTSMYLCASSLGNGGRGQFFGPGTRLTVL.

In nucleotides, the CDR3 is TGTGCCAGCACCGAGAGAAGCACGCAGTATTTT. Translating gives CASTERSTQYF. The chain employs TRBV27 and TRBJ2-3; no firm D call. CDR1 and CDR2 from the germline V gene are MNHEY and SMNVEV (reference sequence). Trimming removed 7 bases from V and 9 bases from J, with 11 bases in between. The CDR3 totals 11 residues.

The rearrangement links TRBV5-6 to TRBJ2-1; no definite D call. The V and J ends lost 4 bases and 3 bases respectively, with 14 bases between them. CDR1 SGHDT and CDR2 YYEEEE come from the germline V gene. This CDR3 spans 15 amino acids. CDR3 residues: CASSANGGIYNEQFF. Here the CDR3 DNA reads TGTGCCAGCAGCGCTAACGGCGGAATCTACAATGAGCAGTTCTTC.